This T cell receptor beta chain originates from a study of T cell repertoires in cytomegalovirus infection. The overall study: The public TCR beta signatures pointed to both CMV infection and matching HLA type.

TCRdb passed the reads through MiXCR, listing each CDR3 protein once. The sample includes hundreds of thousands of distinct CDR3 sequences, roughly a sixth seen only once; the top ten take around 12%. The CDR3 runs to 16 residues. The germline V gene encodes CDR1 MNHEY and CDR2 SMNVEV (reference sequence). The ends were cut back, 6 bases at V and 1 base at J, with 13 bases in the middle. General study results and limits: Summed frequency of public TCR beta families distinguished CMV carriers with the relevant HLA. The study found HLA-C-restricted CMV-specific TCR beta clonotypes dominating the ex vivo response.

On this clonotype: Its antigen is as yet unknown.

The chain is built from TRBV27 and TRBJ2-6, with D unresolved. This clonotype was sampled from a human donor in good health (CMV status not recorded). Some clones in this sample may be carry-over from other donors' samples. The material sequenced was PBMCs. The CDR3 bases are TGTGCCAGCAGGGAGACGTGGCAATCTGGGGCCAACGTCCTGACTTTC. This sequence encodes CASRETWQSGANVLTF.